Listed here are 3 T cell receptor beta chains from one sample, sequenced in a study of monozygotic twins with inflammatory bowel disease. No DNA is given; TCRdb re-called the 5' RACE reads and lists each CDR3 protein once. This listing includes 330,000 or so distinct CDR3 sequences. Sequences were obtained from blood. All receptors derive from a human donor with ulcerative colitis or Crohn's disease, or a healthy co-twin of an affected twin (not recorded which).

The chain recombines TRBV28 with TRBJ2-3. Germline assignment: CDR1 MDHEN and CDR2 SYDVKM. The CDR3 has 15 amino acids. This chain's CDR3 is CASRLGAASTDTQYF.

The V gene is TRBV12-3 or TRBV12-4, the J gene TRBJ2-7; TCRdb names TRBD1, which stays unverified in the absence of DNA. This CDR3 region has 14 residues. The CDR3 sequence: CASRSGQGAREQYF.

The chain employs TRBV6-5 and TRBJ1-6. From germline, CDR1 is MNHEY and CDR2 SVGAGI. The CDR3 has 17 residues. The CDR3 sequence is CASSYSGSSSYNSPLHF.